Sequencing of this TCR beta chain was carried out in a study of CD8+CD57+ T cells in acquired aplastic anemia listed by TCRdb under 2018. Background on the whole study: Extracted DNA from sorted CD4+ and CD8+ cells averaged around 3.4 ug, ranging from about 0.19 to 30 ug. The study at large found these results: Some 30 CD8+ CDR3 sequences were found to be shared between patients and controls, but these sequences appeared to be highly expressed in patients and within the immunodominant clones of the patients. Between patients and healthy controls, no significant difference in CD8+ Simpson's diversity was found (P=0.060).

In this study, sorted CD4+ and CD8+ T cells from the blood of healthy subjects and of severe aplastic anemia patients had their TCR repertoires deep-sequenced. Ficoll-Paque density gradient centrifugation was used to isolate peripheral blood mononuclear cells. Before DNA extraction, CD4+ and CD8+ T cells were sorted by FACS or by magnetic beads. Profiling of TCR beta VDJ combinations and CDR3 sequences used genomic DNA as the template. An Illumina HiSeq 2000 was used for TCR repertoire sequencing. As for the authors' bioinformatics: TRBV/TRBJ rearrangement plots, CDR3 size and DJ length profiles, and Simpson's diversity index were used to evaluate the repertoires. The most abundant DNA sequence in the deep sequencing data was taken as the immunodominant clone. CDR3 amino acid sequences were screened for sharing across subjects and compared with published repertoires and the VDJdb database. In-frame beta chains were kept once TCRdb had trimmed the public reads at Q25 with fastp and called clones with MiXCR. Duplicate CDR3 protein sequences are folded into a single record with the most common DNA and genes. The V and J calls here are based on TCRdb, not the publication. Recorded for this sample are more than 250,000 distinct CDR3 sequences; about 56% of them occurred a single time. 7% to 9% of the sample comes from the top ten.

Worth noting for this clonotype: Its antigen is still unknown. A much larger clone lies a single base off, so this may be a read error.

The germline V gene (reference sequence) provides CDR1 SGHNT and CDR2 YYREEE. The CDR3, from cysteine to phenylalanine, totals 15 residues. Here the CDR3 DNA is all that survives: 45 bases in frame from base 1. The sequence was collected from a human donor with severe aplastic anemia or a healthy control (not recorded which). The material sequenced was sorted CD4+, CD8+, or CD8+CD57+ T cells (not recorded which) from PBMCs. This chain is built from TRBV5-4 and TRBJ1-4; a tentative D match to TRBD1 spans 5 bases. The nucleotide sequence reads TGTGCCAGCAGCGGGGGGGGTTCGACTAATGAAAGACTGTTTTTT. Translation gives CASSGGGSTNERLFF. The CDR3, completed at both ends by the reference TRBV5-4 and TRBJ1-4 genes, gives the full variable domain ETGVTQSPTHLIKTRGQQVTLRCSSQSGHNTVSWYQQALGQGPQFIFQYYREEENGRGNFPPRFSGLQFPNYSSELNVNALELDDSALYLCASSGGGSTNERLFFGSGTQLSVL.